The 23 T cell receptor beta chains given below trace back to one sample, sequenced in a study of T-cell memory formation after mild COVID-19. TCRdb independently ran MiXCR on the 5' RACE reads; one entry per CDR3 protein. The sample yields 250,000 to 300,000 distinct CDR3 sequences, 15% to 20% seen once. Sequencing was done on a sample of PBMCs or a T cell subset sorted from them (not recorded which). Source of these receptors: a man aged 18-30 years who had mild COVID-19 (a few samples of this study predate the infection). Cell type and time point are not known.

This clonotype was seen only a few times. The chain carries TRBV28 and TRBJ2-1; the D gene is possibly TRBD1 (6 bases). The CDR3 loop spans 15 amino acids. V shed 5 bases and J shed 7 bases, with 18 bases lying between them. Germline lookup yields CDR1 MDHEN and CDR2 SYDVKM. CDR3 region: CASSPPNRDLNEQFF. The CDR3 DNA sequence: TGTGCCAGCAGTCCCCCAAACAGGGACCTGAATGAGCAGTTCTTC.

This clonotype showed up many times. The rearrangement uses TRBV5-1 and TRBJ2-6; D gene unclear. The CDR3 loop spans 14 amino acids. CDR1 and CDR2 (germline): SGHRS, YFSETQ. V was clipped by 3 bases and J by 4 bases, with 8 bases between them. Written as DNA, the CDR3 is TGCGCCAGCAGCTGGTACAGCGGGGCCAACGTCCTGACTTTC. Translated: CASSWYSGANVLTF.

This clonotype was recorded at least ten times. The chain uses TRBV7-3 and TRBJ2-2, with 7 bases lining up with TRBD1. The CDR3 sequence is 13 residues long. The V and J ends lost 5 bases and 4 bases, in that order; junction bases with no gene match: 1. Germline CDR1 and CDR2: SGHTA and FQGTGA. The CDR3 region has the DNA TGTGCCAGCAGCAGGGGGCTCACCGGGGAGCTGTTTTTT. It codes for CASSRGLTGELFF. Full variable domain (outside the CDR3, taken from reference TRBV7-3 and TRBJ2-2): GAGVSQTPSNKVTEKGKYVELRCDPISGHTALYWYRQSLGQGPEFLIYFQGTGAADDSGLPNDRFFAVRPEGSVSTLKIQRTERGDSAVYLCASSRGLTGELFFGEGSRLTVL.

A note on this clonotype: One end of the junction fails to match germline, which may point to a read error. V usage is TRBV7-8 and J usage is TRBJ2-3; D remains ambiguous. The germline V gene has CDR1 SGHVS and CDR2 FQNEAQ. The CDR3 length is 14 residues. CDR3 protein: CANSLFKVTDTQYF. The DNA for the CDR3 is TGTGCCAACAGCTTATTTAAGGTCACAGATACGCAGTATTTT.

This clonotype was detected only a few times. The rearrangement joins TRBV4-3 to TRBJ1-2; no clear D. This CDR3 is built from 16 residues. Germline V gene lookup returns CDR1 LGHNA and CDR2 YSLEER. With 2 bases removed from V and 1 base from J, the gap between germline ends came to 14 bases. DNA for the CDR3: TGCGCCAGCAGCCAAAATCGGGGTACAGTTAACTATGGCTACACCTTC. Protein: CASSQNRGTVNYGYTF.

This clonotype was counted only a few times. The rearrangement joins TRBV5-1 to TRBJ1-5; a possible D gene is TRBD1 (5 bases). The germline CDR1 and CDR2 sequences are SGHRS and YFSETQ. Trimming stripped 0 bases from V and 5 bases from J, with 9 bases between. The CDR3 runs to 14 residues. The CDR3 region is CASSLGDLDQPQHF. DNA of the CDR3: TGCGCCAGCAGCTTGGGGGACTTAGATCAGCCCCAGCATTTT. The variable domain in full, completed from reference TRBV5-1 and TRBJ1-5, reads KAGVTQTPRYLIKTRGQQVTLSCSPISGHRSVSWYQQTPGQGLQFLFEYFSETQRNKGNFPGRFSGRQFSNSRSEMNVSTLELGDSALYLCASSLGDLDQPQHFGDGTRLSIL.

The chain is built from TRBV4-1 and TRBJ2-6; no clear D gene. This CDR3 spans 18 amino acids. Per the germline V gene, CDR1 is MGHRA and CDR2 is YSYEKL. Trimming removed 1 base at V and 1 base at J, with 14 bases between. In DNA form, the CDR3 reads TGCGCCAGCAGCCAAGGCTCAGGAGATTTGTCTGGGGCCAACGTCCTGACTTTC. It is translated as CASSQGSGDLSGANVLTF.

The gene calls are TRBV7-6 and TRBJ2-6; possibly TRBD2 for D (5 bases). The germline V gene has CDR1 SGHVS and CDR2 FNYEAQ. This CDR3 has 17 residues. Trimming left V 5 bases short and J 1 base short, with 15 bases between. CDR3: CASSPGRRESGANVLTF. Here the CDR3 DNA reads TGTGCCAGCAGCCCCGGACGTCGGGAATCTGGGGCCAACGTCCTGACTTTC.

At least ten counts were recorded for this clonotype. The chain recombines TRBV5-1 with TRBJ2-3; D is undetermined. V lost 1 base, J lost 4 bases, and 7 bases lay in between. The CDR3 is made up of 13 amino acids. Germline CDR1 SGHRS, CDR2 YFSETQ. The CDR3 nucleotides read TGCGCCAGCAGCTTGACGGGTCCAGATACGCAGTATTTT. Translation gives CASSLTGPDTQYF.

The chain couples TRBV5-8 to TRBJ2-1, with D possibly being TRBD1 or TRBD2 (6 bases each). The CDR3 is 17 amino acids. Germline V gene data show CDR1 as SGHTS and CDR2 as YDEGEE. The V and J ends lost 7 bases and 5 bases respectively, with 25 bases between them. CDR3 coding DNA: TGTGCCAGCTTCATCTCCTTTGGGGGGCCTAGAAACAATGAGCAGTTCTTC. Translation: CASFISFGGPRNNEQFF. The full variable domain, its missing parts supplied by reference TRBV5-8 and TRBJ2-1, is EAGVTQSPTHLIKTRGQQATLRCSPISGHTSVYWYQQALGLGLQFLLWYDEGEERNRGNFPPRFSGRQFPNYSSELNVNALELEDSALYLCASFISFGGPRNNEQFFGPGTRLTVL.

There are a few counts of this clonotype. The chain is built from TRBV6-5 and TRBJ2-7; either TRBD1 or TRBD2 may supply D (5 bases each). The CDR3 contains 15 residues. Germline CDR1 and CDR2: MNHEY and SVGAGI. V lost 3 bases, J lost 4 bases, and 16 bases lay in between. As DNA, the CDR3 is TGTGCCAGCAGTTATGAACGAGGGGCCCCTTACGAGCAGTACTTC. Translation gives CASSYERGAPYEQYF.

In its sample, this clonotype was seen a few times. The chain couples TRBV5-1 to TRBJ2-1; 9 positions match TRBD1. Germline V gene lookup returns CDR1 SGHRS and CDR2 YFSETQ. The CDR3 is 15 amino acids. Losses at the gene ends were 0 bases for V and 6 bases for J; bases not matched to a gene: 4. CDR3 coding DNA: TGCGCCAGCAGCTTGGGGACAGGGGTTTTCAATGAGCAGTTCTTC. Its protein product is CASSLGTGVFNEQFF.

The chain recombines TRBV6-6 with TRBJ2-5; tentative D call: TRBD2 (7 bases). This CDR3 has 15 residues. V lost 6 bases and J lost 4, with 18 bases in between. From germline, CDR1 is MNHNY and CDR2 SVGAGI (reference sequence). This CDR3 is CASSRPGGPTETQYF. The CDR3 nucleotides read TGTGCCAGCAGCCGACCCGGGGGGCCTACAGAGACCCAGTACTTC.

This clonotype was seen a handful of times. The genes are TRBV29-1 and TRBJ2-3; a weak D match, TRBD1 (6 bases). Trimming took 7 bases from V and 3 from J, leaving 8 bases between them. The germline V gene has CDR1 SQVTM and CDR2 ANQGSEA. This CDR3 spans 11 amino acids. The CDR3 nucleotides read TGCAGCGCACAGGGAACAGATACGCAGTATTTT. Translated, it gives CSAQGTDTQYF.

The V and J genes are TRBV14 and TRBJ2-5, with 8 bases aligning to TRBD2. The CDR3 length is 16 residues. J was trimmed by 4 bases and V by 0 bases; bases with no gene match: 7. From germline, CDR1 is SGHDN and CDR2 FVKESK. Here the CDR3 reads CASSQEYGGAGETQYF. The CDR3 DNA is TGTGCCAGCAGCCAAGAATACGGGGGGGCCGGAGAGACCCAGTACTTC. Full variable domain (missing parts from reference TRBV14 and TRBJ2-5): EAGVTQFPSHSVIEKGQTVTLRCDPISGHDNLYWYRRVMGKEIKFLLHFVKESKQDESGMPNNRFLAERTGGTYSTLKVQPAELEDSGVYFCASSQEYGGAGETQYFGPGTRLLVL.

The rearrangement uses TRBV5-1 and TRBJ2-1; D is possibly TRBD2 (6 bases). Germline values: CDR1 SGHRS, CDR2 YFSETQ. CDR3 length equals 12 residues. The germline V and J ends were trimmed by 0 bases and 12 bases, with 10 bases remaining between them. The CDR3 sequence is CASSLAGLGQFF. The CDR3 region has the DNA TGCGCCAGCAGCTTGGCGGGACTTGGGCAGTTCTTC.

This clonotype has more than one count but fewer than ten. This chain links TRBV10-3 with TRBJ2-2; D is ambiguous. This CDR3 contains 12 residues. Per germline, CDR1 ENHRY and CDR2 SYGVKD. Between the trimmed V and J ends, which lost 5 bases and 3 bases, there was a span of 4 bases. The CDR3 sequence: CAISSDTGELFF. The CDR3 nucleotides read TGTGCCATCAGTTCTGACACCGGGGAGCTGTTTTTT.

This sequence joins TRBV4-1 and TRBJ1-6; D is ambiguous. The CDR3 sequence is 14 residues long. The ends were cut back, 6 bases at V and 5 bases at J, with 11 bases in the middle. Germline V gene lookup returns CDR1 MGHRA and CDR2 YSYEKL. CDR3 region: CASRNTANNSPLHF. CDR3 nucleotide sequence: TGCGCCAGCAGGAACACTGCAAATAATTCACCCCTCCACTTT.

V gene TRBV20-1 combines with J gene TRBJ1-1; D is unclear. From germline, CDR1 is DFQATT and CDR2 SNEGSKA (reference sequence). This CDR3 has 15 amino acids. V was shortened by 0 bases and J by 0 bases, with 11 bases between the two germline ends. CDR3 nucleotides: TGCAGTGCTAGAGATCTTGGGAGACTGAACACTGAAGCTTTCTTT. As protein: CSARDLGRLNTEAFF.

This sequence joins TRBV4-3 and TRBJ2-7; D is unclear. CDR1 and CDR2 from the germline V gene are LGHNA and YSLEER. The CDR3 runs to 13 residues. Trimming removed 0 bases from V and 5 bases from J, with 8 bases in between. The CDR3 DNA reads as TGCGCCAGCAGCCAAGAGGGTCGGGACGAGCAGTACTTC. Protein: CASSQEGRDEQYF.

The table lists this clonotype with many counts. This chain joins TRBV5-1 and TRBJ2-1; 8 bases are a match to TRBD1. Per the germline V gene, CDR1 is SGHRS and CDR2 is YFSETQ. The CDR3 spans 15 residues. V lost 9 bases to trimming and J lost 9 bases; unmatched junction nucleotides: 17. The CDR3 protein is CATRTSPDRAGEQFF. Written as DNA, the CDR3 is TGCGCCACCCGGACCTCGCCGGACAGGGCCGGTGAGCAGTTCTTC.

This clonotype was seen only a few times. The chain combines TRBV20-1 with TRBJ2-7, with D perhaps TRBD2 (5 bases). CDR1 DFQATT and CDR2 SNEGSKA come from the germline V gene (reference sequence). V was pared by 2 bases and J by 0 bases, with 8 bases between. This CDR3 region has 13 residues. CDR3 sequence: CSARSGFSYEQYV. CDR3 nucleotide sequence: TGCAGTGCTAGAAGCGGATTCTCCTACGAGCAGTACGTC.

This sequence joins TRBV7-9 and TRBJ2-3; TRBD2 aligns across 12 bases. The CDR3 contains 16 residues. Unmatched junction bases numbered 5, after V lost 6 bases and J lost 1 base. The V gene's germline CDR1 is SEHNR and CDR2 FQNEAQ (reference sequence). CDR3 residues: CASRPGLAGRTDTQYF. Written as DNA, the CDR3 is TGTGCCAGCAGACCTGGACTAGCGGGGCGCACAGATACGCAGTATTTT.